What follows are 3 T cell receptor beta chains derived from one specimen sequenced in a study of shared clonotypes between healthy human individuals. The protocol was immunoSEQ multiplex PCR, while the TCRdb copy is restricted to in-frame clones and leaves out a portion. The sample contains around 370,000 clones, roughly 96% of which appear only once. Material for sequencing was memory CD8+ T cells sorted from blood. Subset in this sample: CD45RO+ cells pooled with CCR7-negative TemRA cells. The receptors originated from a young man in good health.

The DNA of the CDR3 is TGTGCCAGCAGTTTAATAGGTGCGGGTCACGAGCAGTACTTC. Translating it yields CASSLIGAGHEQYF. The chain carries TRBV28 and TRBJ2-7; tentative D call: TRBD2 (5 bases). The length of the CDR3 is 14 residues. V lost 2 bases and J 5 bases, leaving 13 bases between the germline ends. Germline CDR1 MDHEN, CDR2 SYDVKM.

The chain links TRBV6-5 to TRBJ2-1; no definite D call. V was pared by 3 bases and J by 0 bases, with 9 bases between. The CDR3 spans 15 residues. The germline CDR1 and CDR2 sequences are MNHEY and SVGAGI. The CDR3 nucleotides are TGTGCCAGCAGTTATGTTGCCCCCTCCTACAATGAGCAGTTCTTC. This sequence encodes CASSYVAPSYNEQFF.

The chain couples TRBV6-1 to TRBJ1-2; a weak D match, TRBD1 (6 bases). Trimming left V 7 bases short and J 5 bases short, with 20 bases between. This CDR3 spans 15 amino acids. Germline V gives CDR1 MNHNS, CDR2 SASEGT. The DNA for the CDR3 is TGTGCCAGCACCCTACAAGGGGGGCCGGGGTATGGCTACACCTTC. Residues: CASTLQGGPGYGYTF.